A selection of T cell receptor beta chains follows, all from one sample in a study of CD8+ T cells in alopecia areata. Repertoires were generated with immunoSEQ multiplex PCR, while TCRdb's copy carries only in-frame clones and drops some. The sample comprises roughly 30,000 clones, approximately 65% of which are singletons, and roughly 18% rests with the top ten. Specimen: NKG2D-high CD8+ T cells sorted from blood. The receptors shown here come from a human donor with alopecia areata. Each CDR3 is given with its conserved first and last residue. Each record gives: D gene, J gene, clone size, V gene, CDR3 protein, CDR3 DNA. The D gene is left open where the match is weak. The size field is filled for only some rows; it gives once, few, many or a size class.

>-|TRBJ2-7|few|TRBV29-1
CSVDSTGNYEQYF
TGCAGCGTTGATTCGACAGGTAACTACGAGCAGTACTTC
>-|TRBJ2-1|-|TRBV6-5
CASSYGDEQFF
TGTGCCAGCAGTTATGGGGATGAGCAGTTCTTC
>TRBD1|TRBJ2-7|-|TRBV27
CASSLSQGYEQYF
TGTGCCAGCAGTTTATCACAGGGGTACGAGCAGTACTTC
>TRBD2|TRBJ2-2|-|TRBV4-2
CASSQGISGTTGELFF
TGTGCCAGCAGCCAAGGGATTAGCGGGACAACCGGGGAGCTGTTTTTT
>-|TRBJ2-1|-|TRBV7-9
CASSLNRGSSYNEQFF
TGTGCCAGCAGCTTAAATCGGGGTAGCTCCTACAATGAGCAGTTCTTC
>-|TRBJ2-7|-|TRBV14
CASSQDGSSSYEQYF
TGTGCCAGCAGCCAAGACGGGAGCTCCTCCTACGAGCAGTACTTC
>-|TRBJ2-5|-|TRBV28
CASSGGRETQYF
TGTGCCAGCAGCGGAGGGCGGGAGACCCAGTACTTC
>-|TRBJ2-5|-|TRBV6-5
CASSYGQLRQETQYF
TGTGCCAGCAGTTACGGCCAGCTAAGGCAAGAGACCCAGTACTTC
>-|TRBJ1-2|-|TRBV29-1
CSSSEGGTNYGYTF
TGCAGCTCCTCGGAGGGAGGGACTAACTATGGCTACACCTTC
>-|TRBJ2-6|few|TRBV19
CASSAMTSGANVLTF
TGTGCCAGTAGTGCCATGACCTCTGGGGCCAACGTCCTGACTTTC
>TRBD1|TRBJ2-3|-|TRBV5-5
CASSLEQGTDTQYF
TGTGCCAGCAGCTTGGAACAGGGGACAGATACGCAGTATTTT
>TRBD1|TRBJ2-7|-|TRBV28
CASSSPRQGDYEQYF
TGTGCCAGCAGTTCGCCGAGACAGGGAGACTACGAGCAGTACTTC
>-|TRBJ2-2|-|TRBV11-2
CASSLSPGGTGELFF
TGTGCCAGCAGCTTATCGCCCGGTGGCACCGGGGAGCTGTTTTTT
>-|TRBJ2-5|-|TRBV19
CASSIGGVASETQYF
TGTGCCAGTAGTATAGGGGGAGTCGCTTCAGAGACCCAGTACTTC
>TRBD1|TRBJ1-2|-|TRBV9
CASEGTGSVIGYTF
TGTGCCAGCGAAGGGACAGGCAGCGTTATTGGCTACACCTTC
>TRBD1|TRBJ2-2|-|TRBV27
CASSLETGPPGELFF
TGTGCCAGCAGTTTGGAGACAGGGCCACCCGGGGAGCTGTTTTTT
>TRBD1|TRBJ1-5|-|TRBV11-2
CASSPEGAGNQPQHF
TGTGCCAGCAGCCCGGAGGGGGCTGGCAATCAGCCCCAGCATTTT
>-|TRBJ1-5|few|TRBV15
CATSSENQPQHF
TGTGCCACCAGCTCCGAGAATCAGCCCCAGCATTTT
>TRBD2|TRBJ2-2|-|TRBV5-4
CASMTSYTGELFF
TGTGCCAGCATGACTAGCTACACCGGGGAGCTGTTTTTT
>-|TRBJ2-1|-|TRBV7-2
CASSLGGRGNEQFF
TGTGCCAGCAGCTTAGGAGGGCGCGGCAATGAGCAGTTCTTC
>TRBD1|TRBJ2-2|once|TRBV7-2
CASSLVGQATGELFF
TGTGCCAGCAGCTTAGTGGGACAGGCCACCGGGGAGCTGTTTTTT
>-|TRBJ2-3|-|TRBV7-9
CASSPPAQEQYF
TGTGCCAGCAGCCCCCCGGCACAGGAGCAGTATTTT
>-|TRBJ2-7|-|TRBV5-4
CASSLGQNYEQYF
TGTGCCAGCAGCTTAGGTCAGAACTACGAGCAGTACTTC
>TRBD2|TRBJ2-7|-|TRBV27
CASSFAHGLAYEQYF
TGTGCCAGCAGTTTCGCACATGGACTAGCCTACGAGCAGTACTTC
>-|TRBJ2-3|few|TRBV9
CASSIGGIDTQYF
TGTGCCAGCAGTATCGGAGGAATAGATACGCAGTATTTT
>-|TRBJ1-1|few|TRBV19
CASSMGGDFTEAFF
TGTGCCAGTAGTATGGGGGGAGACTTCACTGAAGCTTTCTTT
>-|TRBJ1-5|-|TRBV28
CASTSWGGNQPQHF
TGTGCCAGCACCTCATGGGGGGGCAATCAGCCCCAGCATTTT
>-|TRBJ2-1|-|TRBV27
CASSFHNEQFF
TGTGCCAGCAGTTTTCACAATGAGCAGTTCTTC
>-|TRBJ2-5|few|TRBV28
CASGLGRGEETQYF
TGTGCCAGCGGCTTGGGACGGGGAGAAGAGACCCAGTACTTC
>-|TRBJ2-6|-|TRBV4-2
CASSQVAQSGANVLTF
TGTGCCAGCAGCCAAGTTGCTCAATCTGGGGCCAACGTCCTGACTTTC
>-|TRBJ2-3|few|TRBV7-9
CASSLGTDTQYF
TGTGCCAGCAGCTTGGGCACAGATACGCAGTATTTT
>-|TRBJ1-5|-|TRBV7-9
CASSLGEAPNQPQHF
TGTGCCAGCAGCTTAGGGGAAGCCCCCAATCAGCCCCAGCATTTT
>-|TRBJ1-3|-|TRBV6-5
CASSPGLFSGNTIYF
TGTGCCAGCAGTCCAGGACTGTTCTCTGGAAACACCATATATTTT
>-|TRBJ2-2|-|TRBV23-1
CASSQTGRTGELFF
TGCGCCAGCAGTCAAACAGGACGCACCGGGGAGCTGTTTTTT
>-|TRBJ2-7|-|TRBV7-8
CASSERTGAYEQYF
TGTGCCAGCAGCGAAAGGACTGGAGCCTACGAGCAGTACTTC
>-|TRBJ2-2|-|TRBV25-1
CASSELSGLTGELFF
TGTGCCAGCAGTGAATTGTCCGGGCTCACCGGGGAGCTGTTTTTT
>-|TRBJ2-2|-|TRBV5-1
CASSFEGNTNTGELFF
TGCGCCAGCAGCTTTGAGGGGAATACGAACACCGGGGAGCTGTTTTTT
>TRBD1|TRBJ2-7|-|TRBV4-1
CASSQEDPRDRAYEQYF
TGCGCCAGCAGCCAAGAGGACCCCCGGGACAGGGCCTACGAGCAGTACTTC
>-|TRBJ2-1|-|TRBV4-3
CASSQDQARDVSYNEQFF
TGCGCCAGCAGCCAAGATCAAGCCAGGGATGTGTCCTACAATGAGCAGTTCTTC
>-|TRBJ2-3|few|TRBV28
CASSLGAVVTDTQYF
TGTGCCAGCAGTTTAGGTGCGGTGGTCACAGATACGCAGTATTTT
>TRBD1|TRBJ2-7|-|TRBV5-1
CASSQKQGAHEQYF
TGCGCCAGCAGCCAAAAACAGGGGGCGCATGAGCAGTACTTC
>-|TRBJ2-4|few|TRBV4-2
CASSQDLAKNIQYF
TGTGCCAGCAGCCAAGATCTAGCCAAAAACATTCAGTACTTC
>TRBD1|TRBJ2-1|-|TRBV28
CASSLDRDREYNEQFF
TGTGCCAGCAGTTTGGACCGGGACAGGGAGTACAATGAGCAGTTCTTC
>-|TRBJ2-5|-|TRBV2
CASSEARNRGETQYF
TGTGCCAGCAGTGAAGCGCGAAATCGCGGAGAGACCCAGTACTTC
>-|TRBJ2-3|-|TRBV30
CAWRVGVGADTQYF
TGTGCCTGGAGGGTTGGAGTCGGCGCAGATACGCAGTATTTT
>TRBD1|TRBJ2-5|-|TRBV29-1
CSVAGTGGRETQYF
TGCAGCGTCGCCGGGACAGGGGGTAGAGAGACCCAGTACTTC
>TRBD1|TRBJ1-2|-|TRBV6-5
CASSYSTGWSYGYTF
TGTGCCAGCAGTTACTCGACAGGGTGGTCTTATGGCTACACCTTC
>-|TRBJ2-1|-|TRBV7-9
CASSLVPGSSYNEQFF
TGTGCCAGCAGCTTAGTACCAGGGAGCTCCTACAATGAGCAGTTCTTC
>TRBD1|TRBJ2-3|-|TRBV7-9
CASSYPDRQVDTQYF
TGTGCCAGCAGCTACCCGGACAGGCAGGTGGATACGCAGTATTTT
>TRBD2|TRBJ2-7|-|TRBV29-1
CSVETSSPGYEQYF
TGCAGCGTTGAGACTAGCAGTCCTGGGTACGAGCAGTACTTC
>-|TRBJ2-7|-|TRBV10-3
CAISETYEQYF
TGTGCCATCAGTGAAACCTACGAGCAGTACTTC
>-|TRBJ2-2|-|TRBV19
CASTSGMVTGELFF
TGTGCCAGCACCTCCGGTATGGTCACCGGGGAGCTGTTTTTT
>-|TRBJ2-7|few|TRBV29-1
CSVTTGTNPYEQYF
TGCAGCGTTACGACCGGGACAAACCCCTACGAGCAGTACTTC
>TRBD2|TRBJ2-3|-|TRBV11-3
CASSDASGGLDTQYF
TGTGCCAGCAGCGACGCTAGCGGGGGACTAGATACGCAGTATTTT
>-|TRBJ2-2|-|TRBV7-9
CASSSNDPGRSNTGELFF
TGTGCCAGCAGCTCCAATGACCCAGGAAGGTCAAACACCGGGGAGCTGTTTTTT
>-|TRBJ2-5|once|TRBV18
CASSPTQETQYF
TGTGCCAGCTCACCCACCCAAGAGACCCAGTACTTC
>-|TRBJ2-2|-|TRBV10-3
CAISDLWGSGELFF
TGTGCCATCAGTGATCTTTGGGGATCCGGGGAGCTGTTTTTT